The clone carrying this T cell receptor beta chain was seen only a few times. What it recognizes is unknown. An Oncomine TCR Beta short-read assay was used to sequence the DNA from cultured CD4+ T cells. TCRdb fed the PCR reads into MiXCR, producing one record per CDR3 protein. The sample yields around 25,000 distinct CDR3 sequences, roughly three fifths seen once. This sample's treatment: approximately nine-day PBMC culture with coronavirus spike peptide pools or control peptides (ViraFEST assay). This record belongs to a study of vaccination and CD4 T cells after COVID-19. V lost 7 bases, J lost 6 bases, and 17 bases lay in between. Germline V gene lookup returns CDR1 SNHLY and CDR2 FYNNEI. The CDR3 has 14 residues.

This chain uses TRBV2 with TRBJ2-3, with D tentatively TRBD1 (5 bases). The sequenced sample was CD4+ T cells from blood, cultured in vitro, obtained after SARS-CoV-2 vaccination. This TCR came from a human donor who received a COVID-19 vaccine. The CDR3 bases are TGTGCCAGCATGGTGGGGCAGCGTACGGATACGCAGTATTTT. It specifies CASMVGQRTDTQYF.